The rows below give T cell receptor beta chains drawn from one sample of a study of blood T cell repertoires in COVID-19. Clones were read by immunoSEQ multiplex PCR, and TCRdb kept only the in-frame ones, dropping some. The sample holds 50,000 to 60,000 clones, approximately 86% seen once. The specimen was peripheral blood. These receptors were obtained from a man aged 40-55 years with acute or convalescent COVID-19. Both conserved end residues are part of each CDR3. Fields, in order: J gene, D gene, clone size, V gene, CDR3 DNA, CDR3 protein. The D gene is left open where the match is weak. Clone size appears in some rows only: once, few, many, or a class for an expanded clone.

TRBJ2-3 TRBD2 . TRBV3-1/TRBV3-2 TGTGCCAGCAGCCAAGGATGGGGCGGGGGAAATACGCAGTATTTT CASSQGWGGGNTQYF
TRBJ1-3 . . TRBV30 TGTGCCTGGAGCCCTGTTCTCTCTGGAAACACCATATATTTT CAWSPVLSGNTIYF
TRBJ2-1 . . TRBV11-2 TGTGCCAGCAGCTTAGGCTTAGCTAGAAATTCAAATGAGCAGTTCTTC CASSLGLARNSNEQFF
TRBJ1-1 . . TRBV2 TGTGCCAGCAGTGAAGGCCCCGGAAAAGGGGCTGAAGCTTTCTTT CASSEGPGKGAEAFF
TRBJ2-1 . . TRBV19 TGTGCCACTGGACGCTCCCCCGGGAGCTCCTACAATGAGCAGTTCTTC CATGRSPGSSYNEQFF
TRBJ1-6 . . TRBV18 TGTGCCAGCTCACGCGAGGGTGCAAATTCACCCCTCCACTTT CASSREGANSPLHF
TRBJ1-1 TRBD1 . TRBV6-5 TGTGCCAGCAGGGACAGGGGGAACACTGAAGCTTTCTTT CASRDRGNTEAFF
TRBJ2-5 TRBD2 . TRBV5-6 TGTGCCAGCAGCCCTCTGTTAGCGGGTGCCCGGACGACCCAGTACTTC CASSPLLAGARTTQYF
TRBJ2-4 TRBD2 . TRBV7-9 TGTGCCAGCGCTCATAGCGGGGCGGGAAACATTCAGTACTTC CASAHSGAGNIQYF
TRBJ2-7 . . TRBV11-2 TGTGCCAGCAGCAATAGCGAGCAGGGGACCCTCTCCTACGAGCAGTACTTC CASSNSEQGTLSYEQYF
TRBJ1-5 . . TRBV29-1 TGCAGCGTCGGACAGAGGGATCAGCCCCAGCATTTT CSVGQRDQPQHF
TRBJ2-1 . once TRBV2 TGTGCCAGCAGTGACAGCCGGCGGGGTGGGACCAATGAGCAGTTCTTC CASSDSRRGGTNEQFF
TRBJ1-1 . . TRBV5-5 TGTGCCAGCAGCTTGGCCCCTTGGAACACTGAAGCTTTCTTT CASSLAPWNTEAFF
TRBJ2-1 TRBD2 . TRBV27 TGTGCCAGCAGTTCAGCGGGGAAGTCCTACAATGAGCAGTTCTTC CASSSAGKSYNEQFF
TRBJ1-6 TRBD1 . TRBV5-6 TGTGCCAGCAGCCTTCAGGGGACAGGGGTAGGTTCACCCCTCCACTTT CASSLQGTGVGSPLHF
TRBJ1-2 TRBD1 few TRBV3-1/TRBV3-2 TGTGCCAGCAGCCAAGGGGACAGGGAGGTCTATGGCTACACCTTC CASSQGDREVYGYTF
TRBJ1-5 TRBD1 once TRBV24-1 TGTGCCACCAGTGACCCGGGACAGGTCGGGCAGCCCCAGCATTTT CATSDPGQVGQPQHF
TRBJ2-2 . . TRBV7-9 TGTGCCAGCAGCCCGCGGCAGGGGGGGAACACCGGGGAGCTGTTTTTT CASSPRQGGNTGELFF
TRBJ1-2 TRBD1 . TRBV6-5 TGTGCCAGCAGTATCACAGGGGGCGACTATGGCTACACCTTC CASSITGGDYGYTF
TRBJ2-3 TRBD1 few TRBV11-3 TGTGCCTCCAGGGGGCTAGCAACGGATACGCAGTATTTT CASRGLATDTQYF
TRBJ1-2 . . TRBV2 TGTGCCACACGGGGGGACAACTATGGCTACACCTTC CATRGDNYGYTF
TRBJ2-3 . . TRBV6-5 TGTGCCAGCACCTTGACAGGACCCCCAGATACGCAGTATTTT CASTLTGPPDTQYF
TRBJ2-2 TRBD2 . TRBV4-1 TGCGCCAGCAGCCAAGAAGCGGGGCGACCGGGCACCGGGGAGCTGTTTTTT CASSQEAGRPGTGELFF
TRBJ1-4 . . TRBV18 TGTGCCAGCTCACCTGTGGCACAGCCTAATGAAAAACTGTTTTTT CASSPVAQPNEKLFF
TRBJ2-3 TRBD2 once TRBV9 TGTGCCAGCAGCGTACGGGCGGGGGGGTCAGATACGCAGTATTTT CASSVRAGGSDTQYF
TRBJ1-2 . . TRBV19 TGTGCCAGTTTGGTGGCGGGATCGGGCTCTGGCTACACCTTC CASLVAGSGSGYTF
TRBJ1-2 . . TRBV11-2 TGTGCCAGCAGTCCCGTCCGGGGGGCGCGTATTGGCTACACCTTC CASSPVRGARIGYTF
TRBJ1-1 . . TRBV29-1 TGCAGCGTTGGAGGACCAGGGGCTCGTAGGTTGCGCACTGAAGCTTTCTTT CSVGGPGARRLRTEAFF
TRBJ1-1 TRBD1 . TRBV5-1 TGCGCCAGCGGATCCGACAGGGCCACTGAAGCTTTCTTT CASGSDRATEAFF
TRBJ2-3 TRBD1 few TRBV5-4 TGTGCCAGCAGCTCCGGGACAGGGGTTCTGAATACGCAGTATTTT CASSSGTGVLNTQYF
TRBJ1-2 . . TRBV7-2 TGTGCCAGCAGCACTCCTAGTTATGGCTACACCTTC CASSTPSYGYTF
TRBJ1-3 . . TRBV5-1 TGCGCCAGCAGGGTGGAGCCTTCTGGAAACACCATATATTTT CASRVEPSGNTIYF
TRBJ1-6 TRBD1 . TRBV3-1/TRBV3-2 TGTGCCAGCCGCGGACAGGGCCATTCACCCCTCCACTTT CASRGQGHSPLHF
TRBJ2-1 TRBD2 few TRBV7-2 TGTGCCAGCAGCTTAGGAACGCCGGGACTAGCGAAGTACAATGAGCAGTTCTTC CASSLGTPGLAKYNEQFF
TRBJ2-2 . . TRBV3-1/TRBV3-2 TGTGCCAGCAGCGGAGGGACTGGAAGAAGCACCGGGGAGCTGTTTTTT CASSGGTGRSTGELFF
TRBJ2-1 . . TRBV20-1 TGCAGTCTCACAAGGGGTGAGCAGTTCTTC CSLTRGEQFF
TRBJ2-5 TRBD1 . TRBV4-2 TGTGCCAGCAGCCGGACCGGACAGGGGGCAACGGAGACCCAGTACTTC CASSRTGQGATETQYF
TRBJ1-1 . few TRBV29-1 TGCAGCGTTGCCCCGGGGGGCACTGAAGCTTTCTTT CSVAPGGTEAFF
TRBJ2-2 TRBD1 few TRBV27 TGTGCCAGCAGTTTGGGACAGGGCTCCACCGGGGAGCTGTTTTTT CASSLGQGSTGELFF
TRBJ1-5 . . TRBV2 TGTGCCAGCTATAGGGGCGGCAATCAGCCCCAGCATTTT CASYRGGNQPQHF
TRBJ1-2 . few TRBV10-1 TGCGCCAGCAGTGAGTCCCGATTAGATAACTATGGCTACACCTTC CASSESRLDNYGYTF
TRBJ1-1 TRBD1 . TRBV7-2 TGTGCCAGCAGCTTCGGGACAGGGACCACTGAAGCTTTCTTT CASSFGTGTTEAFF
TRBJ2-3 . . TRBV5-8 TGTGCCAGCAGCTTGGGGGGGCGCACAGATACGCAGTATTTT CASSLGGRTDTQYF
TRBJ1-2 . . TRBV14 TGTGCCAGCAGCCAGGACAGAACTGGGGGCTACACCTTC CASSQDRTGGYTF